Following are 12 T cell receptor beta chains from one sample sequenced in a study of human T cells and chemical hapten exposure. Sample time point: patch test 1, 2 weeks after DPC sensitization. Noted treatment: therapeutic diphenylcyclopropenone sensitization with weekly scalp DPC. TCRdb reanalysed the RACE reads using MiXCR and keeps one entry per CDR3 protein. Among 340,000 or so distinct CDR3 sequences, roughly 6.9% were seen once, and the ten largest hold less than 10%. Specimen: whole blood, collected in connection with sensitization to the hapten diphenylcyclopropenone (DPC). Receptors were obtained from a woman aged 18-30 years with alopecia areata. Some clones in this sample may be carry-over from other donors' samples.

This clonotype has only a few counts. The chain couples TRBV12-5 to TRBJ1-1, with 8 nucleotides matching TRBD1. Germline CDR1 is LGHNT and CDR2 is FRNRAP. CDR3 length equals 15 residues. V gave up 6 bases and J gave up 1 base; unmatched junction bases: 7. This CDR3 reads CASGIGQGKNTEAFF. Here the CDR3 DNA reads TGTGCTAGTGGCATTGGACAGGGTAAGAACACTGAAGCTTTCTTT. The full variable domain, rest sourced from reference TRBV12-5 and TRBJ1-1, is DARVTQTPRHKVTEMGQEVTMRCQPILGHNTVFWYRQTMMQGLELLAYFRNRAPLDDSGMPKDRFSAEMPDATLATLKIQPSEPRDSAVYFCASGIGQGKNTEAFFGQGTRLTVV.

This clonotype was detected ten times or more. The chain uses TRBV29-1 and TRBJ2-1; maybe TRBD2 (5 bases). The V end was cut by 7 bases, the J end by 0 bases, with 13 bases between. Germline assignment: CDR1 SQVTM and CDR2 ANQGSEA. This CDR3 is built from 14 residues. In DNA form, the CDR3 reads TGCAGCGCTCTCCGGGAAAGCTCCTACAATGAGCAGTTCTTC. This sequence encodes CSALRESSYNEQFF.

This clonotype was observed many times. V usage is TRBV20-1 and J usage is TRBJ2-7, with D possibly matching TRBD2 (6 bases). The germline V gene has CDR1 DFQATT and CDR2 SNEGSKA (reference sequence). The CDR3 covers 15 residues. The ends were cut back, 2 bases at V and 5 bases at J, with 19 bases in the middle. This chain's CDR3 is CSARHPAGIADEQYF. CDR3 coding DNA: TGCAGTGCTAGACACCCCGCGGGAATCGCCGACGAGCAGTACTTC.

This clonotype turned up a few times. The chain joins TRBV6-5 to TRBJ2-3; 10 positions agree with TRBD2. The junction had 9 bases not matched to a gene; V was cut back by 5 bases and J by 7 bases. CDR3 length: 15 residues. CDR1 and CDR2 (germline): MNHEY, SVGAGI. CDR3 sequence: CASSPIAGGTYTQYF. CDR3 DNA sequence: TGTGCCAGCAGTCCCATAGCGGGGGGCACGTATACGCAGTATTTT.

This clonotype occurred a few times. The junction departs from the called germline gene at one end, perhaps through a read error. The V gene is TRBV11-2, the J gene TRBJ1-1; D unresolved. The germline V gene has CDR1 SGHAT and CDR2 FQNNGV. The CDR3 covers 12 residues. CDR3 nucleotide sequence: TGTGCCAGCAGCTTCAACAACAATGAAGCTTTCTTT. As protein: CASSFNNNEAFF.

The chain is built from TRBV2 and TRBJ1-1, with D perhaps matching TRBD1 (6 bases). CDR1 and CDR2 (germline): SNHLY, FYNNEI. The V and J ends lost 8 bases and 5 bases respectively, with 18 bases between them. CDR3 length: 14 residues. CDR3 nucleotide sequence: TGTGCCAGCCTTCTTGAACAGGGTGGTACTGAAGCTTTCTTT. Protein: CASLLEQGGTEAFF.

This clonotype was counted between two and nine times. The chain combines TRBV20-1 with TRBJ2-3; 8 bases align to TRBD2. The CDR3 length is 13 residues. Germline assignment: CDR1 DFQATT and CDR2 SNEGSKA (reference sequence). V dropped 1 base and J dropped 10; count of bases not matched to a gene: 7. The CDR3 loop reads CSARGIAGTPQYF. The CDR3 DNA is TGCAGTGCTAGAGGAATAGCGGGGACCCCGCAGTATTTT.

This clonotype came up a few times. The chain joins TRBV29-1 to TRBJ1-2; D is uncertain. Trimming pared 3 bases from V and 5 bases from J, leaving 4 bases between. Per germline, CDR1 SQVTM and CDR2 ANQGSEA. The CDR3 spans 10 residues. Written as DNA, the CDR3 is TGCAGCGTTGATGAGTATGGCTACACCTTC. Its protein is CSVDEYGYTF.

CDR3 residues: CASSSRRELAGEDEQFF. In nucleotides, the CDR3 is TGTGCCAGCAGCTCCCGTCGTGAACTAGCGGGGGAGGATGAGCAGTTCTTC. This chain links TRBV7-9 with TRBJ2-1, with TRBD2 matching over 11 bases. Losses at the gene ends were 4 bases for V and 8 bases for J; bases not matched to a gene: 13. CDR1 is SEHNR and CDR2 is FQNEAQ in the germline V gene (reference sequence). The CDR3 has 17 amino acids.

This clonotype was counted only a few times. The rearrangement uses TRBV21-1 and TRBJ1-5; the tabulated D call, TRBD1, remains unverified against the DNA. TRBV21-1 counts as a pseudogene. The CDR3 consists of 15 residues. The CDR3 nucleotides read TGTGCCAGCAGCAAAGCTTACAGGGGCAATCAGCCCCAGCATTTT. Its protein is CASSKAYRGNQPQHF.

Many counts were recorded for this clonotype. The genes are TRBV14 and TRBJ2-3; no firm D call. The CDR3 is 15 amino acids. V lost 5 bases and J 2 bases, leaving 14 bases between the germline ends. CDR1 and CDR2 from the germline V gene are SGHDN and FVKESK. CDR3 DNA sequence: TGTGCCAGCAGCAAACAGTTAGCATCCACAGATACGCAGTATTTT. The encoded protein is CASSKQLASTDTQYF.

This clonotype was counted many times. V usage is TRBV3-1 and J usage is TRBJ2-5; 8 bases are shared with TRBD2. Per the germline V gene, CDR1 is LGHDT and CDR2 is YNNKEL (reference sequence). This CDR3 region has 15 residues. V lost 4 bases and J lost 4; bases outside the gene matches: 8. Here the CDR3 reads CASSPPGGARETQYF. The CDR3 DNA follows: TGTGCCAGCAGCCCGCCGGGAGGGGCAAGAGAGACCCAGTACTTC.